This is a list of T cell receptor beta chains from one sample in a study of cytomegalovirus exposure and HLA in healthy donors. Sequenced by immunoSEQ multiplex PCR; TCRdb stores in-frame clones only, minus some. Of about 130,000 clones listed, roughly four fifths are singletons. Source material: PBMCs. All receptors derive from a man in his thirties or forties in good health and CMV-seronegative. The CDR3 runs from the conserved cysteine through the conserved F or W.

CDR3 | J | V
CASSLREGNTEAFF | TRBJ1-1 | TRBV28
CASSFSGGSPEAFF | TRBJ1-1 | TRBV28
CASTPLAGAEAFF | TRBJ1-1 | TRBV6-5
CASSSSGEGEQFF | TRBJ2-1 | TRBV19
CASSPGQGGPYEQYF | TRBJ2-7 | TRBV5-1
CASGSLAGVLNEQFF | TRBJ2-1 | TRBV2
CASTLGGSALYNEQFF | TRBJ2-1 | TRBV11-3
CASSSVSYEQYF | TRBJ2-7 | TRBV27
CASSYLSTGWDEQYF | . | TRBV6-5
CASSPDRGHGYTF | TRBJ1-2 | TRBV7-2
CASSYRERGDTQYF | TRBJ2-3 | TRBV5-4
CASSLALAVTYEQYF | TRBJ2-7 | TRBV7-9
CATSIGLAVVPGELFF | TRBJ2-2 | TRBV15
CAISDGRGEAYEQYF | TRBJ2-7 | TRBV10-3
CASSLEAGPFYEQYF | TRBJ2-7 | TRBV5-1
CASSLAGVIYNEQFF | TRBJ2-1 | TRBV27
CATGTSGRIYEQYF | . | TRBV10-3
CASSFAGGSEQYF | TRBJ2-7 | TRBV11-2
CAISASAGLAEPDTQYF | TRBJ2-3 | TRBV10-3
CAIGEETQYF | TRBJ2-5 | TRBV10-3
CASIKARGGTEAFF | TRBJ1-1 | TRBV2
CASSAEGNEKLFF | TRBJ1-4 | TRBV2
CASRKATGGIYNEQFF | TRBJ2-1 | TRBV27
CASSSRTSGRQETQYF | TRBJ2-5 | TRBV5-4
CAISNPTQGADTQYF | TRBJ2-3 | TRBV10-3
CASSLTGLSYEQYF | TRBJ2-7 | TRBV5-6
CASSYQAGGGETQYF | TRBJ2-5 | TRBV7-2
CASSSGLAGARETQYF | TRBJ2-5 | TRBV5-4
CASSIGQGAFGYTF | TRBJ1-2 | TRBV19
CASSLSGSSEKLFF | TRBJ1-4 | TRBV28
CAWSFLTGELFF | TRBJ2-2 | TRBV30
CASSEWGRQNTEAFF | TRBJ1-1 | TRBV25-1
CASSGTTNTEAFF | TRBJ1-1 | TRBV18
CAWSTSGEGTQYF | TRBJ2-5 | TRBV30
CASSYSGTSGSYTQYF | TRBJ2-3 | TRBV6-6
CASSRGQGSYEQYF | TRBJ2-7 | TRBV9
CASSLLGLAAETQYF | TRBJ2-5 | TRBV27
CSVDTMARGLYGYTF | TRBJ1-2 | TRBV29-1
CASRLAGASGTDTQYF | TRBJ2-3 | TRBV5-1
CASSSTGLGEKLFF | TRBJ1-4 | TRBV28
CASSLATGPGNEQFF | TRBJ2-1 | TRBV11-2
CASRKTGIGDEQFF | TRBJ2-1 | TRBV4-2
CASSDRTGPRYNSYEQYF | TRBJ2-7 | TRBV25-1
CASSYVGGVTGELFF | TRBJ2-2 | TRBV6-5
CAWSVAASYEQYF | TRBJ2-7 | TRBV30
CASSLMQNQPQHF | TRBJ1-5 | TRBV7-9